This entry describes one TCR beta chain. Antigen unknown. This sample is drawn from a study of OX40 agonist ivuxolimab in advanced cancers. J gave up 3 bases and V 5 bases, and 1 base lay outside the gene matches. This CDR3 comprises 13 residues. Germline lookup yields CDR1 SGHVS and CDR2 FQNEAQ. Study-level findings and limits: Among the lowest levels of clonal expansion were found in partial responders at 0.1-3.0 mg/kg.

Generated by immunoSEQ multiplex PCR, the TCRdb table keeps only in-frame clones and is missing some. The sample holds about 51,000 clones, around 77% seen once. The chain carries TRBV7-8 and TRBJ2-1, with 7 bases lining up with TRBD2. The clonotype originates from an adult with an advanced solid tumor such as melanoma, head and neck, liver or kidney cancer. The material was CD4+ or CD8+ T cells sorted from blood, obtained in a trial of the OX40 agonist ivuxolimab. DNA for the CDR3: TGTGCCAGCAGCCGGGACTACTACAATGAGCAGTTCTTC. This gives the protein CASSRDYYNEQFF.